One and the same sample provided the 10 T cell receptor beta chains below, sequenced in a study of technical replicates of blood from a few donors (dated by TCRdb to 2017 to 2019). Receptor amplification or capture employed the immunoSEQ multiplex PCR assay. TCRdb provides this immuneACCESS table in a form limited to in-frame rearrangements. Some clones are lacking; in checked studies, under half of them reflect an unresolved V gene, and why the rest are absent is not known. The sample has about 83,000 clones on record, roughly nine tenths of them singletons. The ten largest clones capture more than 0.2% of the sample. Sequenced material: T cells isolated from PBMCs. These receptors all come from a human donor in good health.

The J gene is TRBJ2-7, the V gene TRBV4-1; 7 bases map to TRBD1. Per the germline V gene, CDR1 is MGHRA and CDR2 is YSYEKL. This CDR3 region has 16 residues. The V segment lost 3 bases and the J segment 4 bases; nucleotides outside the gene matches: 12. The DNA for the CDR3 is TGCGCCAGCAGCCAGCTAACCGGGACAGCTTCTTACGAGCAGTACTTC. It specifies CASSQLTGTASYEQYF.

The rearrangement uses TRBV2 and TRBJ2-3; 8 positions match TRBD1. The germline CDR1 and CDR2 sequences are SNHLY and FYNNEI. CDR3 size: 15 residues. Losses at the gene ends were 2 bases for V and 1 base for J; bases not matched to a gene: 2. CDR3 sequence (DNA): TGTGCCAGCAGTGAAAAACAGGGGGGCACAGATACGCAGTATTTT. It encodes CASSEKQGGTDTQYF.

The chain is built from TRBV5-1 and TRBJ1-5; tentative D call: TRBD1 (5 bases). V lost 0 bases and J lost 7, with 14 bases in between. This CDR3 contains 15 residues. Germline V CDR1 and CDR2: SGHRS, YFSETQ. CDR3 sequence reads: CASSLEGKVRQPQHF. CDR3 DNA: TGCGCCAGCAGCTTGGAGGGGAAGGTCAGGCAGCCCCAGCATTTT.

The CDR3 is CASSVDGGSYNSPLHF. The CDR3 DNA sequence: TGTGCCAGCAGCGTAGACGGGGGCTCCTATAATTCACCCCTCCACTTT. The chain employs TRBV9 and TRBJ1-6; D perhaps matches TRBD1 (5 bases). Germline assignment: CDR1 SGDLS and CDR2 YYNGEE. The CDR3 totals 16 residues. With 0 bases removed from V and 0 bases from J, the gap between germline ends came to 7 bases. Full variable domain (rest looked up from reference TRBV9 and TRBJ1-6): DSGVTQTPKHLITATGQRVTLRCSPRSGDLSVYWYQQSLDQGLQFLIQYYNGEERAKGNILERFSAQQFPDLHSELNLSSLELGDSALYFCASSVDGGSYNSPLHFGNGTRLTVT.

J is TRBJ2-1 and V is TRBV19; TRBD2 matches at 10 bases. The CDR3 has 17 residues. V lost 1 base to trimming and J lost 8 bases; unmatched junction nucleotides: 11. CDR1 is LNHDA, CDR2 SQIVND, per germline (reference sequence). This CDR3 is CASSIVYLAGDLYEQFF. CDR3 nucleotides: TGTGCCAGTAGTATAGTATACCTAGCGGGAGATTTGTATGAGCAGTTCTTC.

The gene calls are TRBV27 and TRBJ2-7; the D gene is possibly TRBD2 (5 bases). The germline gives CDR1 MNHEY, CDR2 SMNVEV (reference sequence). This CDR3 is built from 14 residues. The germline V and J ends were trimmed by 4 bases and 3 bases, with 13 bases remaining between them. This CDR3 is CASSSGLNYYEQYF. CDR3 in DNA: TGTGCCAGCAGTTCCGGACTGAACTACTACGAGCAGTACTTC.

The V call is TRBV18, the J call TRBJ1-5; D might be TRBD1 (5 bases). V was cut by 3 bases and J by 6 bases, with 24 bases left in between. Germline V CDR1 and CDR2: KGHSH, LQKENI. The CDR3 contains 18 residues. As DNA, the CDR3 is TGTGCCAGCTCACCTCCCGATCCAGCTCAGGGTAAGGGTCAGCCCCAGCATTTT. This sequence encodes CASSPPDPAQGKGQPQHF.

As to this clone: The junction and the germline gene differ at one end; a read error may be behind it. The J gene is TRBJ2-3, the V gene TRBV6-5; D remains ambiguous. The CDR3 covers 12 residues. CDR1 is MNHEY, CDR2 SVGAGI, per germline. CDR3: CASSATTDTQYF. The CDR3 DNA reads as TGTGCCAGCAGTGCTACCACAGATACGCAATATTTT.

V and J are TRBV28 and TRBJ2-5; possible D gene TRBD1, 5 bases. The CDR3 covers 15 residues. Germline loops: CDR1 MDHEN, CDR2 SYDVKM. Trimming pared 2 bases from V and 4 bases from J, leaving 14 bases between. The CDR3 is CASSLGGSGRETQYF. The CDR3 coding sequence is TGTGCCAGCAGTTTAGGTGGGTCAGGGCGAGAGACCCAGTACTTC. The full variable domain, with the rest looked up from reference TRBV28 and TRBJ2-5, is DVKVTQSSRYLVKRTGEKVFLECVQDMDHENMFWYRQDPGLGLRLIYFSYDVKMKEKGDIPEGYSVSREKKERFSLILESASTNQTSMYLCASSLGGSGRETQYFGPGTRLLVL.

The rearrangement joins TRBV6-5 to TRBJ2-3, with unresolved D. Trimming shortened V by 0 bases and J by 6 bases, and 7 bases separated the two germline ends. The germline V gene has CDR1 MNHEY and CDR2 SVGAGI. CDR3 length: 13 residues. CDR3 nucleotides: TGTGCCAGCAGTTACTCTTCTGTTGATACGCAGTATTTT. Protein product: CASSYSSVDTQYF.